These 15 T cell receptor beta chains came from one sample sequenced in a study of shared clonotypes between healthy human individuals (TCRdb year 2020). The library came from the immunoSEQ multiplex PCR assay. Sourced from immuneACCESS, this table was stored by TCRdb with only in-frame sequences that have V and J called. A share of the clones is absent; for the studies checked, an unresolved V gene accounts for under half, and the remainder has no known explanation. The sample table lists about 2 million clones, 85% to 95% of them with a count of one. The ten biggest clones cover about 0.13% of the sample. What was sequenced was naive CD4+ T cells sorted from blood. The cell subset or site label here, explained by the study, means: CD45RA+ positively selected. These receptors came from a man aged 18-30 years in good health.

CDR3 residues: CASSTTGTGEQYF. DNA of the CDR3: TGTGCCAGTAGTACGACAGGGACTGGCGAGCAGTACTTC. The rearrangement uses TRBV19 and TRBJ2-7; possible D gene TRBD1, 7 bases. This CDR3 is built from 13 residues. Germline V gene data show CDR1 as LNHDA and CDR2 as SQIVND (reference sequence). The V gene lost 4 bases and the J gene lost 6 bases, with 13 bases spanning the gap.

This clone was seen just once. The chain employs TRBV5-8 and TRBJ1-5; 7 bases match TRBD1. Unmatched junction bases numbered 9, after V lost 0 bases and J lost 6 bases. The CDR3 is 16 amino acids. Germline-derived CDR1 and CDR2 are SGHTS and YDEGEE. CDR3 protein: CASSLVGGGSSQPQHF. The CDR3 DNA follows: TGTGCCAGCAGCTTGGTAGGAGGGGGCTCGAGTCAGCCCCAGCATTTT.

This chain uses TRBV13 with TRBJ2-1; a possible D gene is TRBD2 (6 bases). The CDR3 sequence is 15 residues long. Per germline, CDR1 PRHDT and CDR2 FYEKMQ (reference sequence). Trimming stripped 2 bases from V and 2 bases from J, with 10 bases between. CDR3 nucleotide sequence: TGTGCCAGCAGCTTAAGGCGGGGCGCCTACAATGAGCAGTTCTTC. As protein: CASSLRRGAYNEQFF.

The V and J genes are TRBV11-2 and TRBJ2-2; D ambiguous. The CDR3 is made up of 14 amino acids. V lost 10 bases, J lost 4 bases, and 16 bases lay in between. Germline CDR1 and CDR2: SGHAT and FQNNGV. In DNA form, the CDR3 reads TGTGCCACCAAACCCAGCGCGGCCACCGGGGAGCTGTTTTTT. Protein: CATKPSAATGELFF.

The rearrangement joins TRBV6-5 to TRBJ1-1; possibly TRBD1 for D (5 bases). This CDR3 is 16 amino acids long. V gave up 0 bases and J gave up 1 base, with 12 bases separating them. Germline V gene sequence: CDR1 MNHEY, CDR2 SVGAGI. The CDR3 DNA follows: TGTGCCAGCAGTTACTCGAGGAGGGACGGGAACACTGAAGCTTTCTTT. It yields the protein CASSYSRRDGNTEAFF.

The J gene is TRBJ2-3, the V gene TRBV4-1; no clear D. The V end was cut by 1 base, the J end by 5 bases, with 7 bases between. Germline CDR1 reads MGHRA; CDR2 reads YSYEKL. CDR3 length: 13 amino acids. Written as DNA, the CDR3 is TGCGCCAGCAGCCAAGGAGAACAAGATACGCAGTATTTT. It yields the protein CASSQGEQDTQYF.

Turning to this clone: A much more abundant neighbour one base away suggests this may be a read error. V usage is TRBV5-1 and J usage is TRBJ1-2; 9 nucleotides match TRBD1. In germline, CDR1 is SGHRS, CDR2 YFSETQ. This CDR3 is 15 amino acids long. V dropped 0 bases and J dropped 4; count of bases not matched to a gene: 4. This CDR3 reads CASSLGTGDGYGYTF. CDR3 nucleotide sequence: TGCGCCAGCAGCTTGGGGACAGGGGATGGCTATGGCTACACCTTC.

CDR3 amino acids: CASLRQMNTGELFF. Here the CDR3 DNA reads TGTGCCAGCCTTCGACAGATGAACACCGGGGAGCTGTTTTTT. This chain links TRBV2 with TRBJ2-2, with D tentatively TRBD1 (5 bases). CDR1 and CDR2 (germline): SNHLY, FYNNEI. Trimming stripped 8 bases from V and 1 base from J, with 11 bases between. This CDR3 has 14 residues.

The chain joins TRBV5-4 to TRBJ1-1; 12 nucleotides agree with TRBD1. The junction had 4 bases not matched to a gene; V was cut back by 4 bases and J by 9 bases. CDR1 is SGHNT, CDR2 YYREEE, per germline (reference sequence). This CDR3 has 13 residues. The CDR3 reads CASSPGTGGKAFF. For the CDR3, the DNA is TGTGCCAGCAGCCCCGGGACAGGGGGCAAAGCTTTCTTT.

The sample holds one count of this clone. This chain links TRBV10-3 with TRBJ1-2; D uncertain. This CDR3 spans 14 amino acids. The V end was cut by 5 bases, the J end by 5 bases, with 15 bases between. Per the germline V gene, CDR1 is ENHRY and CDR2 is SYGVKD. In DNA, the CDR3 is TGTGCCATCAGTCTAGATCGGGATGGTTATGGCTACACCTTC. Its protein is CAISLDRDGYGYTF.

The rearrangement uses TRBV6-1 and TRBJ2-4; D is unresolved. This CDR3 region has 13 residues. With 8 bases removed from V and 1 base from J, the gap between germline ends came to 9 bases. Germline-derived CDR1 and CDR2 are MNHNS and SASEGT. This CDR3 is CASDNGAKNIQYF. As DNA, the CDR3 is TGTGCCAGCGATAATGGGGCCAAAAACATTCAGTACTTC.

This clone was detected only a few times. This rearrangement joins TRBV30 to TRBJ1-5; 7 bases fit TRBD1. The CDR3 contains 13 residues. Trimming took 5 bases from V and 4 from J; bases not matched to a gene: 5. CDR1 is GTSNPN, CDR2 SVGIG, per germline (reference sequence). The CDR3 region has the DNA TGTGCCTGGGGGACAGCGACTAATCAGCCCCAGCATTTT. This sequence encodes CAWGTATNQPQHF.

A note on this clone: Relative to the germline gene, one junction end is altered; a read error may explain this. This rearrangement joins TRBV4-2 to TRBJ1-6; 10 nucleotides match TRBD1. The CDR3 length is 17 residues. CDR1 is LGHNA and CDR2 is YNFKEQ in the germline V gene. The CDR3 loop reads CASSQEVGDRGPSLLHF. DNA for the CDR3: TGTGCCAGCAGCCAAGAGGTGGGGGACAGGGGTCCTTCACTCCTCCACTTT.

This chain's CDR3 is CASSGRRPGTGEILEQYF. CDR3 nucleotide sequence: TGTGCCAGCAGCGGCCGAAGGCCGGGGACAGGGGAAATTCTCGAGCAGTACTTC. V and J are TRBV7-8 and TRBJ2-7, with 10 positions matching TRBD1. Losses at the gene ends were 5 bases for V and 6 bases for J; bases not matched to a gene: 19. CDR3 length: 18 residues. Germline V gene lookup returns CDR1 SGHVS and CDR2 FQNEAQ. Full variable domain (missing parts from reference TRBV7-8 and TRBJ2-7): GAGVSQSPRYKVAKRGQDVALRCDPISGHVSLFWYQQALGQGPEFLTYFQNEAQLDKSGLPSDRFFAERPEGSVSTLKIQRTQQEDSAVYLCASSGRRPGTGEILEQYFGPGTRLTVT.

The gene calls are TRBV5-4 and TRBJ1-6; no firm D call. The CDR3 runs to 15 residues. CDR1 SGHNT and CDR2 YYREEE come from the germline V gene (reference sequence). The ends were cut back, 0 bases at V and 10 bases at J, with 14 bases in the middle. CDR3 residues: CASSLDGVGGSPLHF. The CDR3, as DNA: TGTGCCAGCAGCTTGGATGGGGTCGGTGGGTCACCCCTCCACTTT.